This T cell receptor (beta chain) was recorded in a study of CD8+ T cells in alopecia areata. General observations from the study: An increase in clonality over normal scalp was evident in lesional scalp, especially alopecia totalis/universalis. Scalp sequencing also captures normal skin's resident alphabeta T cells.

The treatment: oral pan-JAK inhibitor, 5-10 mg twice daily. Peripheral blood, together with lesional scalp punch biopsies, was collected from alopecia areata patients. On this clone: Antigen specificity is unknown.

Deletions cut 0 bases from V and 6 bases from J, with 6 bases between. There are 13 residues in the CDR3. The germline gives CDR1 LGHNA, CDR2 YSLEER. Extraction of RNA preceded its reverse transcription into cDNA, which served as the sequencing template. Profiled with immunoSEQ multiplex PCR; TCRdb holds only in-frame clones, not every one. This table has 150,000 or so clones, less than 70% appearing once. The sequence was obtained from a human donor with alopecia areata. Sample: CD8+ T cells sorted from blood, taken at week 4, from a patient treated with tofacitinib. V and J are TRBV4-3 and TRBJ1-5; the D is unclear. In DNA form, the CDR3 reads TGCGCCAGCAGCCAAGATCTGGGTCAGCCCCAGCATTTT. Its protein is CASSQDLGQPQHF.